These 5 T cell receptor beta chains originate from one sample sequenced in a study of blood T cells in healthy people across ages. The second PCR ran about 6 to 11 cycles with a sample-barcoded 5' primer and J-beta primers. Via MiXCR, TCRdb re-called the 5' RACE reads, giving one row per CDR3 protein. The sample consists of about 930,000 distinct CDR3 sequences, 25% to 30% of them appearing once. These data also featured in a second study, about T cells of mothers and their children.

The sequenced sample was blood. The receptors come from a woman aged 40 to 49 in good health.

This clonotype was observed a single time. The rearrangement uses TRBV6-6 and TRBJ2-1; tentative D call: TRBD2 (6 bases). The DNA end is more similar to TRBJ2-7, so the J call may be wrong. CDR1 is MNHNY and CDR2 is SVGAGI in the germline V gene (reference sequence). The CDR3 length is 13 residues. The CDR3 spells CANGWDSSDEQYF. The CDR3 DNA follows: TGTGCCAACGGCTGGGACTCCTCAGACGAGCAGTACTTC.

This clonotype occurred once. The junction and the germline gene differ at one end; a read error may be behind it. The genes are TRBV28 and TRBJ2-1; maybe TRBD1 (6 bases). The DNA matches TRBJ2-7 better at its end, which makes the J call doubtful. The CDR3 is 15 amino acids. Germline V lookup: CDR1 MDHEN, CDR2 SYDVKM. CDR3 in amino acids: CVSSLGRGIYNEQYF. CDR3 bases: TGTGTCAGCAGCCTCGGTAGGGGGATTTACAATGAGCAGTACTTC.

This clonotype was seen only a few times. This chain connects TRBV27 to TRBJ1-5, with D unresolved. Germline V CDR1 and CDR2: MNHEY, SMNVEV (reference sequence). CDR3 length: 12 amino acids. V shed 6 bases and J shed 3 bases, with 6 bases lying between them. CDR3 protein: CASSSINQPQHF. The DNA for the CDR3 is TGTGCCAGCAGCTCGATCAATCAGCCCCAGCATTTT.

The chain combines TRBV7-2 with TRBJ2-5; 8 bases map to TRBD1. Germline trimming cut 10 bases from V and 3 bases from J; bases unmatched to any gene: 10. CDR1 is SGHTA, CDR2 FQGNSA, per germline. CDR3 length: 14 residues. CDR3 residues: CATGPGQGKETQYF. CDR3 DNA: TGTGCCACCGGCCCAGGACAGGGCAAAGAGACCCAGTACTTC.

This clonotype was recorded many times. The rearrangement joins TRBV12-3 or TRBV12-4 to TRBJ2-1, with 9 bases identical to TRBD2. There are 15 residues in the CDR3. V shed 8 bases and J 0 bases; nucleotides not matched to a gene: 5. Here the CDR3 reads CASWSSGVSYNEQFF. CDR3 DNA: TGTGCCAGCTGGTCTAGCGGGGTCTCCTACAATGAGCAGTTCTTC.